Here is one T cell receptor (beta chain) with its context. This entry belongs to a study of CD8+ T cells in alopecia areata. Study information: Treated patients were given oral tofacitinib, which was dosed at 5 to 10 mg twice daily.

Trimming removed 1 base from V and 6 bases from J, with 32 bases in between. The CDR3 contains 21 residues. Germline CDR1 and CDR2: SGHRS and YFSETQ. In each case, RNA was isolated and then reverse transcribed into cDNA as the sequencing template. Measured with immunoSEQ multiplex PCR; TCRdb has only the in-frame clones, and not every one. The sample yields about 200,000 clones, 57% seen once. This material consisted of CD4+ T cells sorted from blood, taken at week 0. The sequence was obtained from a human donor with alopecia areata. The chain is built from TRBV5-1 and TRBJ2-1; D may match TRBD1 or TRBD2 (5 bases each). The CDR3, as DNA: TGCGCCAGCAGCTTGTACTCTTACTGGCGCATGTCGGGACCGACAGCCAATGAGCAGTTCTTC. This translates into CASSLYSYWRMSGPTANEQFF.